The sequence of this TCR beta chain was determined in a study of vaccination and CD4 T cells after COVID-19 (dated by TCRdb to between 2021 and 2023). In terms of the full investigation: SARS-CoV-2 positivity had been established in the convalescent patients by nasal swab PCR, and mild disease was recorded in eight to ten of these patients and severe disease in one. The convalescent cohort comprised six males and four females, including two Hispanic individuals, seven Caucasians, two Asians and one multiracial person. Each participant got two doses of either the Pfizer-BioNTech BNT162b2 vaccine (n=8) or the Moderna mRNA-1273 vaccine (n=2). Post-COVID blood samples from convalescent patients were collected a median of around 100 days after diagnosis, with a range of roughly 35 to 180 days. Post-vaccine blood samples were obtained a median of approximately 74 days after the second vaccine dose, with a range of about 14 to 250 days. The cultures were stimulated with overlapping spike peptide pools from SARS-CoV-2 and from the common cold coronaviruses HCoV-NL63, HCoV-OC43 and HCoV-229E. In control cultures, a CEFX viral epitope pool was used as positive control, an HIV-1 Nef peptide pool was used as negative control, or no peptide was added. The spike-specific CD4+ TCR repertoire was compared before and after mRNA vaccination in around ten COVID-19 convalescent patients and a few infection-naive healthy vaccine recipients.

The sample's treatment or condition, from its label and the paper: roughly 11-day PBMC culture with coronavirus spike peptide pools or control peptides (ViraFEST assay). To expand antigen-specific T cells with peptide pools and then pick out the expanded clonotypes through TCR sequencing, the study relied on the ViraFEST assay. The convalescent patients' positive SARS-CoV-2 PCR tests fell between March and December 2020, which was before the Alpha, Beta and Delta variants emerged in the United States. Each well held 1.5 million to 2.5 million PBMCs cultured with approximately 9.2 ug/ml peptide pools in IMDM containing around 5% human AB serum and approximately 10 IU/ml IL-2. Half of the culture medium was replaced with fresh IL-2-containing medium on days 3 and 7. Once the cells had been in culture for roughly 10 days, the EasySep CD4+ T cell isolation kit was used to isolate CD4+ T cells by negative selection. Ficoll-Paque Plus gradient centrifugation was used to isolate PBMCs from whole blood, and the isolated PBMCs were then either used fresh or cryopreserved at -140C. Each culture condition was generally run in triplicate wells.

For this clonotype: Its antigen remains unidentified. Base quality data are lacking; no much larger clone is found one base away.

The receptor library was made with PCR. At the Johns Hopkins FTIC core, DNA from the cultured CD4+ T cells underwent TCR sequencing with the Oncomine TCR Beta short-read assay. Genomic DNA was extracted from the cultured CD4+ T cells with the QIAamp micro DNA kit. Oncomine TCR Beta libraries from cultured CD4+ T cells were pooled using unique dual indexes and sequenced on an Illumina iSeq 100. Per the authors' processing: Non-productive sequences were filtered out, and CDR3s that did not start with C, did not end with F or W, or were shorter than 7 amino acids were discarded. The MANAFEST web application was used to identify antigen-specific clonotypes by comparing peptide-stimulated wells against reference wells and other culture wells. An FDR below 0.05, an odds ratio above 5, and a productive frequency above 0.1% in at least two of three replicate wells were required for clones to be considered positive. A clonotype was classed as cross-reactive if the clonotype showed significant expansion both in SARS-CoV-2 spike wells and in at least one common cold coronavirus spike condition. Levenshtein distances (stringdist) and unrooted phylogenetic trees (ape) in R version 3.6.1 were used to assess CDR3 homology. TCRdb trimmed public reads at Q25 via fastp, called clones via MiXCR and kept in-frame beta chains. Every distinct CDR3 protein forms one entry, paired with its most common genes and DNA. The V and J calls reflect TCRdb's pipeline rather than the authors' work. The sample contains about 21,000 distinct CDR3 sequences, 55% of them found a single time. Approximately 16% of the sample goes to the ten largest clones.

What the work shows at the level of the full study, not this receptor alone: Relatively few convalescent patients were included in the study, and early timepoints after natural infection were not analyzed. Of the vaccine-specific clones in convalescent patients, 304 of 307, or nearly all, reacted only to SARS-CoV-2 spike and did not cross-react with common cold coronaviruses. Among the post-vaccine SARS-CoV-2-reactive clones in convalescent patients, a median roughly 85% showed up only after vaccination, which suggests vaccine-specific priming. Although the median number of SARS-CoV-2-reactive clonotypes went up from roughly 19 after infection to more than 30 after vaccination, the increase was not significant.

CDR1 SGHTA and CDR2 FQGNSA were looked up in the germline V gene. V drops 5 bases and J drops 0 bases, leaving 14 bases in between. From the cysteine up to the phenylalanine, the CDR3 has a length of 15 residues. Here the CDR3 DNA is all that survives: 45 bases in frame from base 1. Sequencing was done on a sample of CD4+ T cells from blood, cultured in vitro. The TCR comes from a human donor who had recovered from COVID-19. The V and J segments used are TRBV7-2 and TRBJ2-7; no D gene can be assigned with confidence. The sequence in DNA is TGTGCCAGCAGCCCGTTCCCCGGCGCCTCCTACGAGCAGTACTTC. The encoded protein is CASSPFPGASYEQYF.